The clone carrying this TCR beta chain was detected a few times. The antigen remains unidentified. The data derive from a study of cytomegalovirus exposure and HLA in healthy donors. The CDR3 has 18 amino acids. With V trimmed by 1 base and J by 1 base, 12 bases remained unmatched. Germline V gives CDR1 LNHNV, CDR2 YYDKDF (reference sequence). Findings and caveats of the study: A later analysis found common viral pathogens apparently linked to several of the most significant clusters.

The PCR ran on 60 Vbeta and 13 Jbeta primers. Clones were sequenced by immunoSEQ multiplex PCR, and TCRdb holds only the in-frame ones, with some missing. The table records tens of thousands of clones, 53% of them present only once. Source material: PBMCs. V and J are TRBV15 and TRBJ1-1; the match to TRBD1 covers 7 bases. The sequence derives from a woman between 40 and 50 years old in good health and CMV-seropositive. The CDR3 DNA is TGTGCCACCAGCAGAGGGCCAACAGGGGTCCAAACGAACACTGAAGCTTTCTTT. It translates to CATSRGPTGVQTNTEAFF.